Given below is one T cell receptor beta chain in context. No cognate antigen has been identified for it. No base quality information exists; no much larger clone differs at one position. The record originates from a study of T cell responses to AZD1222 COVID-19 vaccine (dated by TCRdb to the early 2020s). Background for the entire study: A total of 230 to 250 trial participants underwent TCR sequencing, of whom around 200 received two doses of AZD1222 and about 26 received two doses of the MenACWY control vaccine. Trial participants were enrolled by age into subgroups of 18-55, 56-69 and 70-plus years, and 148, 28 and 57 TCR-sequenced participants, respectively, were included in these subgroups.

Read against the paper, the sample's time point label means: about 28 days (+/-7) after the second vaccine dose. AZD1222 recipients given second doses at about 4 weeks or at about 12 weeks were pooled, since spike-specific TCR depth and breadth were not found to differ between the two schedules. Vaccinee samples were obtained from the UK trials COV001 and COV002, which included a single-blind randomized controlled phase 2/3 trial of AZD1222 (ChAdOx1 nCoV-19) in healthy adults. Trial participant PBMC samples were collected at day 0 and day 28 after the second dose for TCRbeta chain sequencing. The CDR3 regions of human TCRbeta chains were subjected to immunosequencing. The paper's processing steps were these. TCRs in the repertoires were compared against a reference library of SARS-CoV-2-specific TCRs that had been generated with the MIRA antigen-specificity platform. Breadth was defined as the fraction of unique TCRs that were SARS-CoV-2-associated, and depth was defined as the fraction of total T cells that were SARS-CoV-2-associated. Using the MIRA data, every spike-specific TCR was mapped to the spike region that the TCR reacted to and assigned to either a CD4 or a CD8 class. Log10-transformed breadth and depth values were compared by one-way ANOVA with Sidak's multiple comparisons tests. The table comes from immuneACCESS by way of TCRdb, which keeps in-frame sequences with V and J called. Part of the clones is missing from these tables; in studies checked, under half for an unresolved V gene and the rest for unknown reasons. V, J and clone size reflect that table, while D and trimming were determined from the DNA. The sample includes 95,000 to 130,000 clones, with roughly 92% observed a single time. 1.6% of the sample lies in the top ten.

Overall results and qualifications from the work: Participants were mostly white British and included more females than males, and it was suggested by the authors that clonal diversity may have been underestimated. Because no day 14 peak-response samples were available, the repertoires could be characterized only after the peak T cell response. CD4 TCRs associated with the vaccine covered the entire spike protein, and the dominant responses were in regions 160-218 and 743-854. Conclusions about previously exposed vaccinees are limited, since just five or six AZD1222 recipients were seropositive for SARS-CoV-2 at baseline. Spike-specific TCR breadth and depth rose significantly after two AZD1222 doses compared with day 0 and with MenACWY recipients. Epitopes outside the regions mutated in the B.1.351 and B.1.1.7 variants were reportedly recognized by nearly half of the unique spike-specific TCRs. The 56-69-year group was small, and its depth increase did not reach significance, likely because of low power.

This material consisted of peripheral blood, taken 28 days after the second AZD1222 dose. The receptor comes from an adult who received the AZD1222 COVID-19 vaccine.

The CDR3 amino acid sequence is: CASSPGTSGRSQNCQYF. In nucleotides, the sequence is TGTGCCAGCAGTCCCGGGACTAGCGGGAGGTCCCAAAATTGTCAGTACTTC. Recombination joined TRBV7-3 with TRBJ2-4; 15 central nucleotides agree with TRBD2. Clipping removes 6 bases from V and 12 bases from J, with 15 as the unmatched junction base count. The germline V gene specifies SGHTA as CDR1 and FQGTGA as CDR2. Spanning cysteine to phenylalanine, the CDR3 consists of 17 amino acids. Kept here is only the CDR3 DNA, which spans 51 bases and is read in frame from base 1.